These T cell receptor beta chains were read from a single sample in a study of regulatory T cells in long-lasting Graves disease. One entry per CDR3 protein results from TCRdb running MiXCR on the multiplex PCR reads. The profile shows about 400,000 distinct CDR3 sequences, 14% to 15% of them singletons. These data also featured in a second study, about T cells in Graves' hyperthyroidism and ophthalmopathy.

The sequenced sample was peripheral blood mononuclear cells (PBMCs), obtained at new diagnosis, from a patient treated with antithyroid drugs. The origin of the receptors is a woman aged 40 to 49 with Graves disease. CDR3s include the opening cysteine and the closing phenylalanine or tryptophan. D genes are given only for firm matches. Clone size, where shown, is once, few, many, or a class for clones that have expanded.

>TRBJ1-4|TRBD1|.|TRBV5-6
TGTGCCAGCAGCAGGGGGACAGGGGGCAACGTAGAAAAACTGTTTTTT
CASSRGTGGNVEKLFF
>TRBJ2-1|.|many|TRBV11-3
TGTGCCAGCAGCTTAGAAGTATCCTACAATGAGCAGTTCTTC
CASSLEVSYNEQFF
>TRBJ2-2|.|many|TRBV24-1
TGTGCCACCAGTGATTTAGGGGGGAAGGACACCGGGGAGCTGTTTTTT
CATSDLGGKDTGELFF
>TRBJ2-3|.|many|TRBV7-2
TGTGCCAGCAGCTCTGTCTGGATTAGCACAGATACGCAGTATTTT
CASSSVWISTDTQYF
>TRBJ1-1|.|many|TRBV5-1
TGTGCCAGCAGCTTAGCAGGGACGGCTAACACTGAAGCTTTCTTT
CASSLAGTANTEAFF
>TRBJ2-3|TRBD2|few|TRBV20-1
TGCAGTGCTAGAGGCCAACTAGCGGGTTACCCCACAGATACGCAGTATTTT
CSARGQLAGYPTDTQYF
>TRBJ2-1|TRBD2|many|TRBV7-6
TGTGCCAGCAGCCGGGGACTAGCGGGAGCGGGGGGAGATGAGCAGTTCTTC
CASSRGLAGAGGDEQFF
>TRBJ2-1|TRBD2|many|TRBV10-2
TGCGCCAGCTGGGGGGGACTCTCCATCTACAATGAGCAGTTCTTC
CASWGGLSIYNEQFF
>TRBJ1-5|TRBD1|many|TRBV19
TGTGCCAGTAGTATAGAACAGGGGAATCAGCCCCAGCATTTT
CASSIEQGNQPQHF
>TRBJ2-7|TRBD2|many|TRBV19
TGTGCCAGTAGCCCTCAAGCGGGAGTAGGTGAGCAGTACTTC
CASSPQAGVGEQYF
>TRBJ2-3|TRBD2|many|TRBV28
TGTGCCAGCAGTTTGCGTAGCGGGGGAGCTAAAACCTTAAATAGCACAGATACGCAGTATTTT
CASSLRSGGAKTLNSTDTQYF
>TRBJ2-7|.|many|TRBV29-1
TGCAGCGTAGGTTTTTCCGGGACCCTCTACGAGCAGTACTTC
CSVGFSGTLYEQYF
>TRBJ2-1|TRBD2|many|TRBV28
TGTGCCAGCAGTTCCCTAACTAGCGGAGCCTACAATGAGCAGTTCTTC
CASSSLTSGAYNEQFF
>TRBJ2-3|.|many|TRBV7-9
TGTGCCAGCAGCTTCGAGTTAGGGGCAGATACGCAGTATTTT
CASSFELGADTQYF
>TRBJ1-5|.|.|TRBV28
TGTGCCAGCAGTTTGGGGCTCAACGGGGTCAATCAGCCCCAGCATTTT
CASSLGLNGVNQPQHF
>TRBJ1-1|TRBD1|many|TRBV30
TGTGCCTGGGCCGACAGGGGAAAAGGCACTGAAGCTTTCTTT
CAWADRGKGTEAFF
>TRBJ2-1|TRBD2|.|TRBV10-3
TGTGCCATCAGTGAGGGACTAGGGGCCTACAATGAGCAGTTCTTC
CAISEGLGAYNEQFF
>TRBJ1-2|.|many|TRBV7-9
TGTGCCAGCAGCTTAGCTAATTTGTACTACACCTTC
CASSLANLYYTF
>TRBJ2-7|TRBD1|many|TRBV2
TGTGCCAGCAGACCGGGACAGGGACCCTACGAGCAGTACTTC
CASRPGQGPYEQYF
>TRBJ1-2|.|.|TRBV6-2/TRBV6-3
TGTGCCAGCAGTTATATTGGGAGATGGTTTCGGCACAGGGAGGACTATGGCTACACCTTC
CASSYIGRWFRHREDYGYTF
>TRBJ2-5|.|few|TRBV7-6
TGTGCCAGCAGGGGGGAGGGGGTGGAGACCCAGTACTTC
CASRGEGVETQYF
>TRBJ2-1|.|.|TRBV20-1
TGCAGTGCTCGAGATCCTAGTTTCCCCTACAATGAGCAGTTCTTC
CSARDPSFPYNEQFF
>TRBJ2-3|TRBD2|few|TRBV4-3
TGCGCCAGCAGCCAGGTTAGCGGGAGTGGCACAGATACGCAGTATTTT
CASSQVSGSGTDTQYF
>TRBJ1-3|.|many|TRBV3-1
TGTGCCAGCAGCCAAGTCCCCCCGACCGCTAGCTCTGGAAACACCATATATTTT
CASSQVPPTASSGNTIYF
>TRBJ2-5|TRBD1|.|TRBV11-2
TGTGCCAGCAGCCCCGGACCCCGGACAGGTCGAGAGACCCAGTACTTC
CASSPGPRTGRETQYF
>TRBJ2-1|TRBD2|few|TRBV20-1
TGCAGTGCTGGGACTAGCGAAGAGTACAATGAGCAGTTCTTC
CSAGTSEEYNEQFF
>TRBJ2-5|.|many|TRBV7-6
TGTGCCAGCAGCCCATTTCAGAAACAAGAGACCCAGTACTTC
CASSPFQKQETQYF
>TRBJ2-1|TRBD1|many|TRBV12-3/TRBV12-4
TGTGCCAGCAGTCCGACAGGGCTCTACAATGAGCAGTTCTTC
CASSPTGLYNEQFF
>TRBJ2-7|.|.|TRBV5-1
TGCGCCAGCAGTCAGACCGGGACTCGCTCCTACGAGCAGTACTTC
CASSQTGTRSYEQYF
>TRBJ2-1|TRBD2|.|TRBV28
TGTGCCAGCTCGATTGTACTAGCGGGAGGGCTGGGTGAGCAGTTCTTC
CASSIVLAGGLGEQFF
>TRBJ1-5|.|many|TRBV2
TGTGCCAGCAGTGTTTCAGGAGATCAGCCCCAGCATTTT
CASSVSGDQPQHF
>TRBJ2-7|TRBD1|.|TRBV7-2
TGTGCCAGCAGTTTTCCGGGACAGACCTACGAGCAGTACTTC
CASSFPGQTYEQYF
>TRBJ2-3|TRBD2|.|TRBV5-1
TGCGCCAGCAGCTTGTCCCTAGCGGCGGATAGCACAGATACGCAGTATTTT
CASSLSLAADSTDTQYF
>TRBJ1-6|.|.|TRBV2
TGTGCCAGCAGTGAAGGGGGGGGGGGCTTGGATTCACCCCTCCACTTT
CASSEGGGGLDSPLHF
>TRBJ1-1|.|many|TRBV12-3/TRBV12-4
TGTGCCAGCAGTACCTCCCTTGAAGCTTTCTTT
CASSTSLEAFF
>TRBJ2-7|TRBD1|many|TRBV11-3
TGTGCCAGCAGCTTGGGGACAGGGTTCTACGAGCAGTACTTC
CASSLGTGFYEQYF
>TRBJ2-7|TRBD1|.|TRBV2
TGTGCCAGCAACCCACAGGGGTACGAGCAGTACTTC
CASNPQGYEQYF
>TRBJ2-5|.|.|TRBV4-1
TGCGCCAGCAGCCAAAGACCTCAAGAGACCCAGTACTTC
CASSQRPQETQYF
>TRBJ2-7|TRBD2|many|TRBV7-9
TGTGCCAGCAGCTTAGCGCAGGTGGGGCTAGCGGACGAGCAGTACTTC
CASSLAQVGLADEQYF
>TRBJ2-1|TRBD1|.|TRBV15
TGTGCCACCAGCAGAGTCGCCAGGGGGACAATTTACAATGAGCAGTTCTTC
CATSRVARGTIYNEQFF
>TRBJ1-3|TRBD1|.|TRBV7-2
TGTGCCAGCAGCCTACCACAGGGGGGACCAGTCACCATATATTTT
CASSLPQGGPVTIYF
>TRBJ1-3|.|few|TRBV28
TGTGCCAGCAGTTCTGCCCGGGTTGCTGGAAACACCATATATTTT
CASSSARVAGNTIYF
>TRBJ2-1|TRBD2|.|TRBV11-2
TGTGCCAGCAGCTTAGATTCATTTTTTCCGGGAGGGGAGCAGTTCTTC
CASSLDSFFPGGEQFF
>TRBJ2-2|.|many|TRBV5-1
TGCGCCAGTTCGACAGCGAACACCGGGGAGCTGTTTTTT
CASSTANTGELFF
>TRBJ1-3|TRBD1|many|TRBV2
TGTGCCAGCAGTGAAAGGGGGCGCAGAGCTGGAAACACCATATATTTT
CASSERGRRAGNTIYF
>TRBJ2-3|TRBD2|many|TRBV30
TGTGCCTGGACTAGCGGGGCGACGGACGATACGCAGTATTTT
CAWTSGATDDTQYF
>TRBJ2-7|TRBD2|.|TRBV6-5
TGTGCCAGCAGTTACCTAGCGGGGGAAATGTACGAGCAGTACTTC
CASSYLAGEMYEQYF
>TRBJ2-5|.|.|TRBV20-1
TGCAGTGCTAGCCCAGGCGGGGGCGGAGAGACCCAGTACTTC
CSASPGGGGETQYF
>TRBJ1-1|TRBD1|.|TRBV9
TGTGCCAGCAGTGACAGGGAAGGCACTGAAGCTTTCTTT
CASSDREGTEAFF